This T cell receptor beta chain was sequenced for a study of blood T cell repertoires in COVID-19. Study in general: Collection of acute and convalescent COVID-19 samples took place in the United States, Italy and Spain. T cells, B-cell-depleted T cells, or PBMCs supplied cDNA or gDNA.

One Seattle source followed patients from active infection through their disease course. In the study's own analysis: Nucleated cell number was recorded as an estimate derived from reference gene primer amplification. Produced via immunoSEQ multiplex PCR; TCRdb's table is partial and in-frame only. V and J calls and clone size follow that table, whereas D and trimming were derived from the DNA. The sample has about 370,000 clones; roughly 90% are singletons. The junction had 12 bases not matched to a gene; V was cut back by 1 base and J by 5 bases. Germline CDR1 LGHNA, CDR2 YNFKEQ. This CDR3 contains 17 residues.

The specimen sequenced was peripheral blood. The chain combines TRBV4-2 with TRBJ2-5; 8 nucleotides match TRBD2. The TCR comes from a woman aged 25 to 39 with COVID-19, enrolled during active disease. The CDR3 sequence: CASSQARVGGAQETQYF. CDR3 coding DNA: TGTGCCAGCAGCCAAGCCCGCGTCGGGGGGGCTCAGGAGACCCAGTACTTC.